This TCR beta chain was retrieved from a study of shared clonotypes between healthy human individuals. Replicate PCRs for sorted subsets used about 200 ng DNA; this equaled tens of thousands of T cell genomes. Profiling relied on immunoSEQ multiplex PCR, and the TCRdb table lists in-frame clones only, not all of them. This sample yields about 2,100,000 clones, of which about 93% are seen a single time; more than 1.5% belongs to the top ten. The CDR3 totals 15 residues. V was trimmed by 2 bases and J by 4 bases, leaving 12 bases between them. CDR1 is MNHEY, CDR2 SMNVEV, per germline (reference sequence). Positively selected for CCR7, the CD45RO-negative cells used as naive CD8 cells excluded terminally differentiated effector memory CD45RA+ cells. On this clone: The sample holds other DNA sequences that translate to the same CDR3.

The sequenced sample consisted of naive CD8+ T cells from PBMCs. This clonotype originated in a man between 18 and 29 years old in good health. Some clones in this sample may be carry-over from other donors' samples. J is TRBJ1-5 and V is TRBV27, with a weak D call TRBD1 (6 bases). This CDR3 reads CASSLVGAGNQPQHF. The CDR3 DNA reads TGTGCCAGCAGTTTAGTGGGGGCTGGAAATCAGCCCCAGCATTTT.